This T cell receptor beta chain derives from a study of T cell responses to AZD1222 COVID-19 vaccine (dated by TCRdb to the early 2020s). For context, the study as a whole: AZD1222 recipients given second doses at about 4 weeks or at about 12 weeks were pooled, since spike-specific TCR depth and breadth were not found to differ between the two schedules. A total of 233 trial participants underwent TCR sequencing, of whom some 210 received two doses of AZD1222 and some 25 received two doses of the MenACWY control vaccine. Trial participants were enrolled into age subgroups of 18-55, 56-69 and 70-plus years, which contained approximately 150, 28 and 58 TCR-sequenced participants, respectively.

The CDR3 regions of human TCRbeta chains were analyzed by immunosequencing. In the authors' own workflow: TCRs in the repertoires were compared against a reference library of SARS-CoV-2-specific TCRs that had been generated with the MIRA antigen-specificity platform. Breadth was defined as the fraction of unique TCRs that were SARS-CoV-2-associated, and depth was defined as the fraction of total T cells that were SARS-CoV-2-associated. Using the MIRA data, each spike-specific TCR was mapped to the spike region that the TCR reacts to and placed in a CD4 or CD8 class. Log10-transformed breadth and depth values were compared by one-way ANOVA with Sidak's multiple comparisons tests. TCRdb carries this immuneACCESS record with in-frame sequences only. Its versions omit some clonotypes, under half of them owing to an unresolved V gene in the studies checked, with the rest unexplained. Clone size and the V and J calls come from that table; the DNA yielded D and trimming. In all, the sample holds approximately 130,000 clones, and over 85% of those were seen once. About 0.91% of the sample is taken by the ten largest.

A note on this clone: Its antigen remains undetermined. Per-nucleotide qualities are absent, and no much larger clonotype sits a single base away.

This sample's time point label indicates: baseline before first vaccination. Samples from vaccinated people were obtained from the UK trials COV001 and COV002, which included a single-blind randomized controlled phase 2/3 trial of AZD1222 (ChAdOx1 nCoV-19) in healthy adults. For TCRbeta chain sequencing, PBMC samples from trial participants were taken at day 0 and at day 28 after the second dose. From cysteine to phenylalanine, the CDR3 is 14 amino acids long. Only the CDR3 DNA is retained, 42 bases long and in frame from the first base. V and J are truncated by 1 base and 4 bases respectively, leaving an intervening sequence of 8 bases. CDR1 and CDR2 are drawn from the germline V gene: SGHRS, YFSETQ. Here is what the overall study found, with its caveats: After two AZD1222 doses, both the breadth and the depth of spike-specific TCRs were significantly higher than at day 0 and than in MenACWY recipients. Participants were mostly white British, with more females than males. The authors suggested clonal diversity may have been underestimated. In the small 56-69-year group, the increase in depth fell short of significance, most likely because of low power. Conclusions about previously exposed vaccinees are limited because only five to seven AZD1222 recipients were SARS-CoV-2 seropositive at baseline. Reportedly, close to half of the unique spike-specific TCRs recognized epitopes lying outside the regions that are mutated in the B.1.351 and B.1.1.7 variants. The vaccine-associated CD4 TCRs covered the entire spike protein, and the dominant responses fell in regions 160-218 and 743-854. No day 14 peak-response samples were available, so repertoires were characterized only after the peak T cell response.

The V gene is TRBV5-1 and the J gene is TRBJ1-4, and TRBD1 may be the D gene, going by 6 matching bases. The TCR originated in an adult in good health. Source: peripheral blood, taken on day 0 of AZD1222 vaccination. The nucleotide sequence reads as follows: TGCGCCAGCAGCTTGTCAGGGGATAATGAAAAACTGTTTTTT. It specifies CASSLSGDNEKLFF.